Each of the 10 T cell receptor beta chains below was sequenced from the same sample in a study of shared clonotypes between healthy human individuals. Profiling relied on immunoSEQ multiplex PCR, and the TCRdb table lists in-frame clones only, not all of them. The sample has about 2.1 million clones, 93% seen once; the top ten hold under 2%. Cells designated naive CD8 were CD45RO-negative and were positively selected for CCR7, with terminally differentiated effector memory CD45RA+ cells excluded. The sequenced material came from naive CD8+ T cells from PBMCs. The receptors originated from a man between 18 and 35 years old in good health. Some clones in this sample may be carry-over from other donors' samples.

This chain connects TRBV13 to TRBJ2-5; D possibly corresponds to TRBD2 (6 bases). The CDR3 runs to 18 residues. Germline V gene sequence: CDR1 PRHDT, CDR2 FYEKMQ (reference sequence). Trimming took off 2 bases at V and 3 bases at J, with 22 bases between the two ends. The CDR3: CASSLIGYRTTKKETQYF. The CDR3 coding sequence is TGTGCCAGCAGCTTAATAGGGTATCGGACTACTAAAAAAGAGACCCAGTACTTC.

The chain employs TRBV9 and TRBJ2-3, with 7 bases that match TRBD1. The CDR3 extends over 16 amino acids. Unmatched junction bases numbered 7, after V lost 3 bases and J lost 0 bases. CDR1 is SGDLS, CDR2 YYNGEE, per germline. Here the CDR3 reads CASSANRGPSTDTQYF. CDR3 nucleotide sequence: TGTGCCAGCAGCGCAAACAGGGGCCCTAGCACAGATACGCAGTATTTT.

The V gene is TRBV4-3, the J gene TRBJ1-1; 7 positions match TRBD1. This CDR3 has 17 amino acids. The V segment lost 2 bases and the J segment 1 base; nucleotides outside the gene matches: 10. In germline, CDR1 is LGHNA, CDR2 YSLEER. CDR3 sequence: CASSQTGEGRWNTEAFF. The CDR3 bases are TGCGCCAGCAGCCAAACAGGGGAAGGGCGTTGGAACACTGAAGCTTTCTTT.

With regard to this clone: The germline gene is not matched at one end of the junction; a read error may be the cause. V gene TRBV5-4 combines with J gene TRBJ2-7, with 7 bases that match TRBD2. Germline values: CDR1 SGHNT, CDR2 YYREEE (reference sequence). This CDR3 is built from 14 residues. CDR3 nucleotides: TGTGCCAGCAGCTCACTAGCGACCGCCTACGAGCAGTGCTTC. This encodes CASSSLATAYEQCF.

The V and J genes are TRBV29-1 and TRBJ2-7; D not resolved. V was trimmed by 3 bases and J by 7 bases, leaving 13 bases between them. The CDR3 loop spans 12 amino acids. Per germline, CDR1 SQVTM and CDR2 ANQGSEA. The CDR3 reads CSVEGSRREQYF. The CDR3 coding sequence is TGCAGCGTTGAGGGTTCCAGGCGGGAGCAGTACTTC.

CDR3 DNA sequence: TGCGCCAGCGGCCGGGACCTCACCGGGGAGCTGTTTTTT. Residues: CASGRDLTGELFF. The V gene is TRBV5-1, the J gene TRBJ2-2, with D perhaps being TRBD1 or TRBD2 (5 bases each). This CDR3 contains 13 residues. Trimming left V 7 bases short and J 4 bases short, with 11 bases between. Germline CDR1 is SGHRS and CDR2 is YFSETQ.

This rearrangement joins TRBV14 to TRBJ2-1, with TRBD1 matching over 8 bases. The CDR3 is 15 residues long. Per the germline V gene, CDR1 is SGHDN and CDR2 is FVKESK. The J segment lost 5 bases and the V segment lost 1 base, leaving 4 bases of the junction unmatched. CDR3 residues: CASSQVWTGNNEQFF. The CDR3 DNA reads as TGTGCCAGCAGCCAAGTCTGGACAGGGAACAATGAGCAGTTCTTC.

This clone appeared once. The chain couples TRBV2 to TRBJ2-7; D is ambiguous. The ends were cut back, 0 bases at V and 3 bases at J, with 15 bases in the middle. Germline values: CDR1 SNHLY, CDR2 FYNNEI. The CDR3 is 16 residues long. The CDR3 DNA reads TGTGCCAGCAGTGAAGCGGTAGGTGAGGTATACTACGAGCAGTACTTC. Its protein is CASSEAVGEVYYEQYF.

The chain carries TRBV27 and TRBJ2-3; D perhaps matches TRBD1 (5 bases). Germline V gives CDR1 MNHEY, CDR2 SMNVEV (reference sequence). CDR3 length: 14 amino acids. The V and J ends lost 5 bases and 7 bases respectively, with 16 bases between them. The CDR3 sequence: CASSLSLGAHTQYF. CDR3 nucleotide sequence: TGTGCCAGCAGTCTCAGTCTTGGGGCTCATACGCAGTATTTT.

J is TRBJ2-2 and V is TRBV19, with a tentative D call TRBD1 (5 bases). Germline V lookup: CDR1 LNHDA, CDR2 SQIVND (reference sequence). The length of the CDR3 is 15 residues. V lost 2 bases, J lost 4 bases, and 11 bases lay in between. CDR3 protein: CASSISRAGTGELFF. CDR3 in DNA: TGTGCCAGTAGTATATCCAGGGCTGGCACCGGGGAGCTGTTTTTT.